One and the same sample provided the 28 T cell receptor beta chains below, sequenced in a study of T cells of healthy individuals. In TCRdb, the 5' RACE reads were re-called with MiXCR into one record per CDR3 protein. The data contain 65,000 to 95,000 distinct CDR3 sequences, approximately 4.8% of them singletons. The receptors originated from a female donor in good health.

This clonotype was seen repeatedly, ten times or more. V usage is TRBV4-3 and J usage is TRBJ1-3; TRBD1 might be the D (5 bases). In germline, CDR1 is LGHNA, CDR2 YSLEER. V lost 0 bases and J 4 bases, leaving 10 bases between the germline ends. The CDR3 consists of 15 residues. The CDR3 DNA sequence: TGCGCCAGCAGCCAAGATCGAGGGGTCGGAAACACCATATATTTT. Amino acids: CASSQDRGVGNTIYF.

The sample holds many counts of this clonotype. This chain links TRBV30 with TRBJ2-3, with 7 bases aligning to TRBD2. Unmatched junction bases numbered 6, after V lost 3 bases and J lost 0 bases. The CDR3 runs to 15 residues. The germline V gene encodes CDR1 GTSNPN and CDR2 SVGIG (reference sequence). The CDR3 sequence: CAWSGRSGSTDTQYF. CDR3 DNA: TGTGCCTGGAGCGGACGTAGCGGGAGCACAGATACGCAGTATTTT.

In its sample, this clonotype was seen many times. Here the CDR3 reads CASSVFDSRTEQYF. The DNA of the CDR3 is TGTGCCAGCAGCGTATTCGACAGCAGAACGGAGCAGTACTTC. V usage is TRBV6-5 and J usage is TRBJ2-7; D perhaps matches TRBD1 (5 bases). V was shortened by 6 bases and J by 7 bases, with 19 bases between the two germline ends. CDR1 and CDR2 from the germline V gene are MNHEY and SVGAGI. The CDR3 is made up of 14 amino acids.

This clonotype was picked up a small number of times. The V gene is TRBV28, the J gene TRBJ1-5, with no clear D. V dropped 4 bases and J dropped 2 bases, with 12 bases sitting between them. CDR1 is MDHEN and CDR2 is SYDVKM in the germline V gene. The CDR3 covers 15 residues. CDR3 bases: TGTGCCAGCAGTTACACCCTCGGGCGCAATCAGCCCCAGCATTTT. It encodes CASSYTLGRNQPQHF.

The sample holds many counts of this clonotype. Written as DNA, the CDR3 is TGTGCCAGCAGCTCATACCGGGACTCCCAGCTCTATGGCTACACCTTC. This encodes CASSSYRDSQLYGYTF. The V and J genes are TRBV5-6 and TRBJ1-2; maybe TRBD1 (5 bases). Germline CDR1 is SGHDT and CDR2 is YYEEEE. The CDR3 is 16 residues long. V was clipped by 3 bases and J by 4 bases, with 19 bases between them.

The chain uses TRBV6-5 and TRBJ2-1; possible D gene TRBD2, 7 bases. The V and J ends lost 2 bases and 8 bases respectively, with 19 bases between them. The CDR3 has 16 amino acids. CDR1 and CDR2 (germline): MNHEY, SVGAGI. The CDR3 bases are TGTGCCAGCAGTTACAGGGGAGGGGAGGGGGGTGATGAGCAGTTCTTC. It yields the protein CASSYRGGEGGDEQFF.

The chain combines TRBV28 with TRBJ2-7; no firm D call. CDR1 and CDR2 (germline): MDHEN, SYDVKM. This CDR3 has 14 amino acids. The germline V and J ends were trimmed by 5 bases and 6 bases, with 17 bases remaining between them. The CDR3 DNA is TGTGCCAGCAGTCTCCTAGGCCCTAACGGCGAGCAGTACTTC. It is translated as CASSLLGPNGEQYF.

This clonotype has more than one count but fewer than ten. The rearrangement uses TRBV10-3 and TRBJ2-7; D ambiguous. V was pared by 5 bases and J by 3 bases, with 11 bases between. Germline CDR1 is ENHRY and CDR2 is SYGVKD. This CDR3 region has 13 residues. CDR3 residues: CAISTSDFYEQYF. CDR3 nucleotide sequence: TGTGCCATCAGTACCTCCGACTTCTACGAGCAGTACTTC.

This clonotype has ten or more counts. V gene TRBV5-1 combines with J gene TRBJ2-5; D gene uncertain. The germline V and J ends were trimmed by 1 base and 5 bases, with 3 bases remaining between them. CDR3 size: 11 residues. Germline V gene data show CDR1 as SGHRS and CDR2 as YFSETQ. The CDR3 DNA sequence: TGCGCCAGCAGCTTGATGGAGACCCAGTACTTC. As protein: CASSLMETQYF.

There are many counts of this clonotype. The gene calls are TRBV2 and TRBJ2-7; D remains unclear. The CDR3 length is 12 residues. V lost 2 bases, J lost 1 base, and 3 bases lay in between. The V gene's germline CDR1 is SNHLY and CDR2 FYNNEI. The CDR3 reads CASSEPSYEQYF. In nucleotides, the CDR3 is TGTGCCAGCAGTGAACCGTCCTACGAGCAGTACTTC. Full variable domain (rest looked up from reference TRBV2 and TRBJ2-7): EPEVTQTPSHQVTQMGQEVILRCVPISNHLYFYWYRQILGQKVEFLVSFYNNEISEKSEIFDDQFSVERPDGSNFTLKIRSTKLEDSAMYFCASSEPSYEQYFGPGTRLTVT.

V gene TRBV7-2 combines with J gene TRBJ2-5; D perhaps matches TRBD1 (6 bases). This CDR3 is 14 amino acids long. Germline lookup yields CDR1 SGHTA and CDR2 FQGNSA. Trimming took 0 bases from V and 2 from J, leaving 7 bases between them. The chain's CDR3 is CASSLAGQQETQYF. DNA of the CDR3: TGTGCCAGCAGCTTAGCAGGACAGCAAGAGACCCAGTACTTC.

This clonotype was picked up a small number of times. This rearrangement joins TRBV12-3 or TRBV12-4 to TRBJ1-5; D remains ambiguous. With 7 bases removed from V and 2 bases from J, the gap between germline ends came to 6 bases. The CDR3 spans 12 residues. The CDR3 is CASNKGNQPQHF. CDR3 bases: TGTGCCAGCAATAAGGGCAATCAGCCCCAGCATTTT.

This clonotype has just a few counts. The rearrangement uses TRBV6-2 or TRBV6-3 and TRBJ1-1, with TRBD1 matching 9 bases. The CDR3 length is 13 residues. V dropped 6 bases and J dropped 7; count of bases not matched to a gene: 6. Per germline, CDR1 MNHEY and CDR2 SVGEGT. This chain's CDR3 is CASRTGGEGEAFF. The CDR3 DNA follows: TGTGCCAGCAGGACAGGGGGAGAAGGTGAAGCTTTCTTT.

The chain has TRBV19 and TRBJ2-1, with 10 bases aligning to TRBD2. Germline assignment: CDR1 LNHDA and CDR2 SQIVND (reference sequence). This CDR3 is built from 15 residues. V was clipped by 8 bases and J by 2 bases; unmatched bases: 6. As DNA, the CDR3 is TGTGCCAGTGCTTATAGCGGGAGGACCTACAATGAGCAGTTCTTC. Amino acid sequence: CASAYSGRTYNEQFF. The full variable domain, with the rest looked up from reference TRBV19 and TRBJ2-1, is DGGITQSPKYLFRKEGQNVTLSCEQNLNHDAMYWYRQDPGQGLRLIYYSQIVNDFQKGDIAEGYSVSREKKESFPLTVTSAQKNPTAFYLCASAYSGRTYNEQFFGPGTRLTVL.

The genes are TRBV10-3 and TRBJ1-2, with D perhaps TRBD1 (5 bases). The germline V gene has CDR1 ENHRY and CDR2 SYGVKD. V lost 4 bases to trimming and J lost 2 bases, with 8 bases between them. The CDR3 is 13 amino acids. CDR3 protein: CAISAGLNYGYTF. The DNA of the CDR3 is TGTGCCATCAGTGCGGGACTGAACTATGGCTACACCTTC.

The rearrangement uses TRBV6-2 or TRBV6-3 and TRBJ2-1, with 9 nucleotides matching TRBD2. V was clipped by 0 bases and J by 5 bases; unmatched bases: 8. The germline V gene encodes CDR1 MNHEY and CDR2 SVGEGT. The CDR3 has 17 amino acids. CDR3 in DNA: TGTGCCAGCAGTTACTCCGTGAGACTAGCGGTACACAATGAGCAGTTCTTC. This encodes CASSYSVRLAVHNEQFF.

V gene TRBV12-3 or TRBV12-4 combines with J gene TRBJ1-1, with a possible D match to TRBD1 (5 bases). The CDR3 is made up of 13 amino acids. Trimming removed 8 bases from V and 1 base from J, with 11 bases in between. CDR3 bases: TGTGCCAGCGAGAGACAGAGGAACACTGAAGCTTTCTTT. Amino acids: CASERQRNTEAFF.

This clonotype has at least ten counts. CDR3 amino acids: CASSPPLLSSSTDTQYF. The CDR3 DNA reads as TGTGCCAGCAGTCCTCCCTTACTTTCATCAAGCACAGATACGCAGTATTTT. The chain joins TRBV28 to TRBJ2-3; D is unresolved. Per the germline V gene, CDR1 is MDHEN and CDR2 is SYDVKM. The CDR3 sequence is 17 residues long. V was trimmed by 5 bases and J by 0 bases, leaving 18 bases between them.

In its sample, this clonotype was seen many times. The chain recombines TRBV6-2 or TRBV6-3 with TRBJ2-1; the match to TRBD2 covers 7 bases. The CDR3 is made up of 15 amino acids. With V trimmed by 6 bases and J by 9 bases, 14 bases remained unmatched. Germline-derived CDR1 and CDR2 are MNHEY and SVGEGT. The CDR3 DNA reads as TGTGCCAGCAGCCCCAATTGGCGGGGGATAGGTGAGCAGTTCTTC. Translating gives CASSPNWRGIGEQFF.

This clonotype was seen ten or more times. This rearrangement joins TRBV30 to TRBJ2-7, with 8 bases that match TRBD1. The CDR3 extends over 13 amino acids. The J segment lost 6 bases and the V segment lost 1 base, leaving 5 bases of the junction unmatched. Germline V gene sequence: CDR1 GTSNPN, CDR2 SVGIG (reference sequence). The CDR3 sequence: CAWSETGASEQYF. CDR3 coding DNA: TGTGCCTGGAGTGAGACAGGGGCGTCCGAGCAGTACTTC. Filled out from reference TRBV30 and TRBJ2-7, the complete variable domain reads SQTIHQWPATLVQPVGSPLSLECTVEGTSNPNLYWYRQAAGRGLQLLFYSVGIGQISSEVPQNLSASRPQDRQFILSSKKLLLSDSGFYLCAWSETGASEQYFGPGTRLTVT.

There are a few counts of this clonotype. This chain connects TRBV20-1 to TRBJ2-5; 12 bases fit TRBD2. CDR3 length: 19 amino acids. Germline V gene lookup returns CDR1 DFQATT and CDR2 SNEGSKA (reference sequence). V was clipped by 0 bases and J by 4 bases; unmatched bases: 15. In nucleotides, the CDR3 is TGCAGTGCTAGAGATCGGCGGGGCGGTCTAGCGGGAGGGAGAGAGACCCAGTACTTC. Protein sequence: CSARDRRGGLAGGRETQYF.

The chain combines TRBV6-5 with TRBJ2-3; the match to TRBD1 covers 7 bases. Germline V lookup: CDR1 MNHEY, CDR2 SVGAGI. The CDR3 runs to 16 residues. Unmatched junction bases numbered 6, after V lost 0 bases and J lost 3 bases. Here the CDR3 reads CASSYSTGDGTDTQYF. The CDR3 DNA is TGTGCCAGCAGTTACTCTACAGGGGACGGGACAGATACGCAGTATTTT.

This clonotype was counted many times. For the CDR3, the DNA is TGTGCCAGCAGTTCCCTATCGACAGGGGATAATTCACCCCTCCACTTT. Its translation: CASSSLSTGDNSPLHF. The chain has TRBV28 and TRBJ1-6; 8 nucleotides align to TRBD1. The J segment lost 5 bases and the V segment lost 4 bases, leaving 7 bases of the junction unmatched. Germline V gene data show CDR1 as MDHEN and CDR2 as SYDVKM. This CDR3 contains 16 residues.

This clonotype was observed at least ten times. V gene TRBV6-2 or TRBV6-3 combines with J gene TRBJ2-5; the D gene is possibly TRBD2 (6 bases). There are 12 residues in the CDR3. Trimming shortened V by 10 bases and J by 4 bases, and 13 bases separated the two germline ends. Germline loops: CDR1 MNHEY, CDR2 SVGEGT. The CDR3 loop reads CAILGRGETQYF. The CDR3 DNA follows: TGTGCCATCCTAGGGCGGGGAGAGACCCAGTACTTC.

The chain links TRBV28 to TRBJ1-4; weak D call: TRBD1 (6 bases). The germline gives CDR1 MDHEN, CDR2 SYDVKM. This CDR3 region has 15 residues. Trimming took off 6 bases at V and 4 bases at J, with 15 bases between the two ends. Here the CDR3 DNA reads TGTGCCAGCAGCTCATACGGGACAAATAATGAAAAACTGTTTTTT. This translates into CASSSYGTNNEKLFF.

This clonotype was observed at least ten times. The CDR3, as DNA: TGTGCCAGCAGTTTCTCCCTTGGCGGGAGGTTTCAAGAGACCCAGTACTTC. Translation: CASSFSLGGRFQETQYF. The J gene is TRBJ2-5, the V gene TRBV12-3 or TRBV12-4; the match to TRBD2 covers 8 bases. Trimming took 3 bases from V and 2 from J; bases not matched to a gene: 11. CDR3 length equals 17 residues.

This clonotype was recorded many times. The chain employs TRBV15 and TRBJ2-1; D is undetermined. Trimming cost V 0 bases and J 7 bases, with 13 bases left between them. This CDR3 has 15 amino acids. Germline CDR1 and CDR2: LNHNV and YYDKDF (reference sequence). CDR3 sequence: CATSRDFRETNEQFF. In DNA form, the CDR3 reads TGTGCCACCAGCAGAGATTTCCGAGAGACGAATGAGCAGTTCTTC.

This clonotype appeared many times. The V gene is TRBV10-2, the J gene TRBJ2-3; D uncertain. V lost 1 base, J lost 0 bases, and 11 bases lay in between. CDR1 is WSHSY and CDR2 is SAAADI in the germline V gene. The CDR3 spans 16 residues. The CDR3 region has the DNA TGCGCCAGCAGTGAGTTAAGTGGAATCAGCACAGATACGCAGTATTTT. It yields the protein CASSELSGISTDTQYF.